This T cell receptor beta chain stems from a study of OX40 agonist ivuxolimab in advanced cancers. Germline V gene data show CDR1 as SEHNR and CDR2 as FQNEAQ (reference sequence). The CDR3 is 14 residues long. The V and J ends lost 2 bases and 1 base respectively, with 6 bases between them. This clone has a handful of counts. This table comes from immunoSEQ multiplex PCR, and its TCRdb copy is limited to in-frame clones, with some not included. The data contain tens of thousands of clones, around 86% of them seen just once; the ten biggest clones take up 48%. Sequencing used CD4+ or CD8+ T cells sorted from blood, obtained in a trial of the OX40 agonist ivuxolimab. V gene TRBV7-9 combines with J gene TRBJ2-1; D is uncertain. The source of this sequence is an adult with an advanced solid tumor such as melanoma, head and neck, liver or kidney cancer. CDR3 in DNA: TGTGCCAGCAGCTTACAAGGATCCTACAATGAGCAGTTCTTC. It specifies CASSLQGSYNEQFF.